Below, one TCR beta chain is given with its context. Germline V lookup: CDR1 SGHTA, CDR2 FQGNSA. The CDR3 spans 14 residues. V dropped 1 base and J dropped 4 bases, with 11 bases sitting between them. The sample comes from a study of blood T cell repertoires in COVID-19. This table comes from immunoSEQ multiplex PCR, and its TCRdb copy is limited to in-frame clones, with some not included. The sample includes approximately 300,000 clones, roughly 82% of them seen just once. The genes are TRBV7-2 and TRBJ2-7; weak D call: TRBD2 (6 bases). This TCR came from a woman in her forties or fifties with acute or convalescent COVID-19. The sample taken for sequencing was peripheral blood. The CDR3 DNA sequence: TGTGCCAGCAGCTTAGGTCCTAGCGTTTACGAGCAGTACTTC. Its translation: CASSLGPSVYEQYF.